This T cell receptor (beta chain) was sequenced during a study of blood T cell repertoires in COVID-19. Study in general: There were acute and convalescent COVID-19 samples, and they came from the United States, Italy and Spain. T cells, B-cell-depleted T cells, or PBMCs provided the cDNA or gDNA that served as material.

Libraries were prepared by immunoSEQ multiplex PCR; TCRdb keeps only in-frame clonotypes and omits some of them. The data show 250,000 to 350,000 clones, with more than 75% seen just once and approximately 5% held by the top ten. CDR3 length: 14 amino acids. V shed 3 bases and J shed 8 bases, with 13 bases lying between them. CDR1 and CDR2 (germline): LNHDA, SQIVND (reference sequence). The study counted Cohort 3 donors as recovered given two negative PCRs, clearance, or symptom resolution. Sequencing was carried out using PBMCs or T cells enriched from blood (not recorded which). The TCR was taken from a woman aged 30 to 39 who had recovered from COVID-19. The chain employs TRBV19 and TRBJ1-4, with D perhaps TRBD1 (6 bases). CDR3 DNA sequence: TGTGCCAGTAGTATCTCGTACAGGGAAGAAAAACTGTTTTTT. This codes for CASSISYREEKLFF.